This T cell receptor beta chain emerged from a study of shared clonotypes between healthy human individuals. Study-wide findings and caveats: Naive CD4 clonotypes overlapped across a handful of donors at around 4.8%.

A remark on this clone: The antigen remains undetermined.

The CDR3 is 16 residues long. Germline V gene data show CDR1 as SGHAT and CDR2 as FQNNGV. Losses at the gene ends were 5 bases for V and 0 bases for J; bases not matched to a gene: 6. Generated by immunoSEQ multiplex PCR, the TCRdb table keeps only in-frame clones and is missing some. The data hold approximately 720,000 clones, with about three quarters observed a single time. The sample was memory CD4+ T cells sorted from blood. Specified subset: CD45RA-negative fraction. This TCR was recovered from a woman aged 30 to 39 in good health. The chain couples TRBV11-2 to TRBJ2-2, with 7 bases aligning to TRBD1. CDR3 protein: CASSIRGIANTGELFF. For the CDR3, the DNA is TGTGCCAGCAGCATCAGGGGGATCGCGAACACCGGGGAGCTGTTTTTT. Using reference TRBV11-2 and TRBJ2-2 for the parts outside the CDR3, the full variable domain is EAGVAQSPRYKIIEKRQSVAFWCNPISGHATLYWYQQILGQGPKLLIQFQNNGVVDDSQLPKDRFSAERLKGVDSTLKIQPAKLEDSAVYLCASSIRGIANTGELFFGEGSRLTVL.